The 24 T cell receptor beta chains listed next were all sequenced from one sample in a study of T cell responses to AZD1222 COVID-19 vaccine. Here immunoSEQ multiplex PCR was the method, and the copy in TCRdb shows in-frame clones only, minus some. The data show more than 110,000 clones, about 88% seen once. The sequencing here drew on peripheral blood, taken 28 days after the second AZD1222 dose. The source is an adult who received the AZD1222 COVID-19 vaccine.

V gene TRBV7-3 combines with J gene TRBJ2-3, with D uncertain. Germline V lookup: CDR1 SGHTA, CDR2 FQGTGA. The CDR3 length is 15 residues. V was pared by 4 bases and J by 2 bases, with 13 bases between. CDR3 in DNA: TGTGCCAGCAGCTCGACCTTTGCCTCCACAGATACGCAGTATTTT. Protein sequence: CASSSTFASTDTQYF.

The chain combines TRBV5-8 with TRBJ1-5; D call uncertain. Germline V CDR1 and CDR2: SGHTS, YDEGEE. V was clipped by 0 bases and J by 0 bases, with 7 bases between them. This CDR3 comprises 15 residues. As DNA, the CDR3 is TGTGCCAGCAGCTTGGGGGCCGTTAGCAATCAGCCCCAGCATTTT. This codes for CASSLGAVSNQPQHF.

This chain uses TRBV24-1 with TRBJ2-3, with 7 nucleotides matching TRBD1. J was trimmed by 0 bases and V by 5 bases; bases with no gene match: 4. The CDR3 length is 15 residues. Looked up from germline, CDR1 is KGHDR and CDR2 is SFDVKD. The CDR3 region has the DNA TGTGCCACCAGTGTAGGGACAGCCAGCACAGATACGCAGTATTTT. Protein sequence: CATSVGTASTDTQYF.

The chain employs TRBV4-1 and TRBJ2-1, with 7 bases matching TRBD2. CDR3 size: 15 residues. Germline V gene data show CDR1 as MGHRA and CDR2 as YSYEKL. After removal of 1 base from V and 4 bases from J, the junction contained 4 bases not matched to a gene. The CDR3 nucleotides read TGCGCCAGCAGCCAAGGAGCGGGGATGTACAATGAGCAGTTCTTC. The encoded protein is CASSQGAGMYNEQFF.

The rearrangement uses TRBV5-5 and TRBJ1-5, with 12 bases that match TRBD1. This CDR3 is 18 amino acids long. Germline V gives CDR1 SGHKS, CDR2 YYEKEE (reference sequence). The V segment lost 4 bases and the J segment 0 bases; nucleotides outside the gene matches: 8. CDR3 nucleotides: TGTGCCAGCAGCCCCACCGGGACAGGGGGCGTTAGCAATCAGCCCCAGCATTTT. Its protein is CASSPTGTGGVSNQPQHF. Full variable domain (rest looked up from reference TRBV5-5 and TRBJ1-5): DAGVTQSPTHLIKTRGQQVTLRCSPISGHKSVSWYQQVLGQGPQFIFQYYEKEERGRGNFPDRFSARQFPNYSSELNVNALLLGDSALYLCASSPTGTGGVSNQPQHFGDGTRLSIL.

The rearrangement joins TRBV11-2 to TRBJ1-2; no firm D call. V lost 5 bases and J 4 bases, leaving 11 bases between the germline ends. This CDR3 comprises 13 residues. Germline CDR1 SGHAT, CDR2 FQNNGV. CDR3 DNA sequence: TGTGCCAGCAGCCCGGGAATATCCTATGGCTACACCTTC. Amino acids: CASSPGISYGYTF.

The chain combines TRBV5-1 with TRBJ2-3, with D possibly TRBD2 on 5 matching bases. Germline loops: CDR1 SGHRS, CDR2 YFSETQ. Trimming left V 1 base short and J 6 bases short, with 15 bases between. The CDR3 spans 15 residues. CDR3 bases: TGCGCCAGCAGCTTGTTTGGCCTAGCTGCCGATACGCAGTATTTT. Amino acids: CASSLFGLAADTQYF.

The chain couples TRBV19 to TRBJ2-7, with TRBD2 identical over 8 bases. Germline trimming cut 6 bases from V and 2 bases from J; bases unmatched to any gene: 6. The CDR3 has 14 amino acids. CDR1 and CDR2 (germline): LNHDA, SQIVND (reference sequence). CDR3 region: CASSLSGNAYEQYF. The CDR3, as DNA: TGTGCCAGTAGCCTTAGCGGGAACGCCTACGAGCAGTACTTC.

The chain has TRBV5-6 and TRBJ1-2; 8 nucleotides align to TRBD1. The germline V gene has CDR1 SGHDT and CDR2 YYEEEE. V lost 1 base and J lost 7; bases outside the gene matches: 9. The CDR3 is made up of 15 amino acids. The CDR3 nucleotides are TGTGCCAGCAGCTTGTGGCAGGGGGCGCTTACTGGCTACACCTTC. It yields the protein CASSLWQGALTGYTF. Drawing the rest from reference TRBV5-6 and TRBJ1-2, the complete variable domain is DAGVTQSPTHLIKTRGQQVTLRCSPKSGHDTVSWYQQALGQGPQFIFQYYEEEERQRGNFPDRFSGHQFPNYSSELNVNALLLGDSALYLCASSLWQGALTGYTFGSGTRLTVV.

As regards this clone: One junction end disagrees with the germline gene, perhaps due to a read error. The chain employs TRBV30 and TRBJ2-6; the D gene is possibly TRBD1 (6 bases). This CDR3 is 13 amino acids long. The germline CDR1 and CDR2 sequences are GTSNPN and SVGIG (reference sequence). For the CDR3, the DNA is TGTGCCTGGAGTGTAGAAGGGGGCAACGTCCTGACTTTC. It yields the protein CAWSVEGGNVLTF.

The chain employs TRBV24-1 and TRBJ2-2, with a tentative D call TRBD2 (7 bases). V lost 4 bases and J lost 4, with 21 bases in between. The CDR3 has 18 residues. Germline lookup yields CDR1 KGHDR and CDR2 SFDVKD. The DNA for the CDR3 is TGTGCCACCAGTGACCCCCTCTACGGAGGGGGGGTCACCGGGGAGCTGTTTTTT. Its protein is CATSDPLYGGGVTGELFF.

This clone was observed a single time. CDR3 sequence (DNA): TGTGCCAGCAGTGGCGGACTCTCCTACAATGAGCAGTTCTTC. It is translated as CASSGGLSYNEQFF. The rearrangement uses TRBV27 and TRBJ2-1, with D possibly matching TRBD2 (5 bases). The CDR3 extends over 14 amino acids. CDR1 and CDR2 (germline): MNHEY, SMNVEV (reference sequence). V lost 5 bases to trimming and J lost 0 bases, with 8 bases between them.

This CDR3 reads CASSQGWGNQPQHF. The CDR3 DNA follows: TGTGCCAGCAGTCAAGGATGGGGGAACCAGCCCCAGCATTTT. The chain joins TRBV6-2 or TRBV6-3 to TRBJ1-5; D is possibly TRBD1 (5 bases). The CDR3 loop spans 14 amino acids. Trimming removed 5 bases from V and 7 bases from J, with 15 bases in between. Per germline, CDR1 MNHEY and CDR2 SVGEGT.

The chain combines TRBV27 with TRBJ1-5, with D possibly TRBD1 on 5 matching bases. Deletions cut 4 bases from V and 9 bases from J, with 19 bases between. The CDR3 is 15 amino acids. Germline V CDR1 and CDR2: MNHEY, SMNVEV (reference sequence). CDR3 coding DNA: TGTGCCAGCAGTTCCCTGGACATCTCTGGTGGGCCCCAGCATTTT. It specifies CASSSLDISGGPQHF.

The chain is built from TRBV18 and TRBJ1-2, with TRBD1 matching over 7 bases. This CDR3 region has 14 residues. The ends lost 3 bases at V and 2 bases at J; junction bases unmatched: 3. The V gene's germline CDR1 is KGHSH and CDR2 LQKENI. CDR3 bases: TGTGCCAGCTCACCCCAGGGGGGGAACTATGGCTACACCTTC. This translates into CASSPQGGNYGYTF.

The rearrangement uses TRBV2 and TRBJ2-7, with D tentatively TRBD1 (6 bases). The CDR3 totals 14 residues. V lost 6 bases and J 0 bases, leaving 12 bases between the germline ends. From germline, CDR1 is SNHLY and CDR2 FYNNEI. CDR3 coding DNA: TGTGCCAGCAGGGGGACAACCAACTCCTACGAGCAGTACTTC. Translation gives CASRGTTNSYEQYF.

This clone was detected a few times. The chain carries TRBV7-2 and TRBJ1-4, with D possibly being TRBD1 (5 bases). The ends were cut back, 4 bases at V and 7 bases at J, with 13 bases in the middle. The CDR3 length is 14 residues. Germline lookup yields CDR1 SGHTA and CDR2 FQGNSA. This CDR3 is CASSSGTRSEKLFF. CDR3 DNA sequence: TGTGCCAGCAGCTCCGGGACGAGGAGTGAAAAACTGTTTTTT.

V usage is TRBV7-9 and J usage is TRBJ1-5; TRBD1 is a possible D gene (6 bases). The CDR3 has 16 amino acids. Per the germline V gene, CDR1 is SEHNR and CDR2 is FQNEAQ (reference sequence). V was cut by 6 bases and J by 4 bases, with 19 bases left in between. The CDR3 bases are TGTGCCAGCAGATTTATAAACAGGGATCGAAATCAGCCCCAGCATTTT. Translating it yields CASRFINRDRNQPQHF.

This chain uses TRBV5-1 with TRBJ1-2; D unresolved. Trimming pared 4 bases from V and 2 bases from J, leaving 15 bases between. The germline V gene has CDR1 SGHRS and CDR2 YFSETQ. CDR3 size: 15 residues. Written as DNA, the CDR3 is TGCGCCAGCAGCATAGGAAACGTTGGGAACTATGGCTACACCTTC. Translation: CASSIGNVGNYGYTF.

V is TRBV5-1 and J is TRBJ2-1; the D is unclear. Trimming took 7 bases from V and 10 from J, leaving 18 bases between them. CDR3 length equals 13 residues. The V gene's germline CDR1 is SGHRS and CDR2 YFSETQ. The CDR3 DNA reads TGCGCCAGCCGGCTTGGATCATTGGGAGAGCAGTTCTTC. Protein sequence: CASRLGSLGEQFF.

This chain uses TRBV21-1 with TRBJ1-5; no check of the table's D call, TRBD1, against the DNA was made. TRBV21-1 counts as a pseudogene. CDR3 length: 16 amino acids. The CDR3 coding sequence is TGTGCCAGCAGCAAAACAGGGGGAGGGGGCAATCAGCCCCAGCATTTT. This encodes CASSKTGGGGNQPQHF.

The V call is TRBV9, the J call TRBJ1-5, with D possibly matching TRBD1 (5 bases). CDR3 size: 13 residues. Germline CDR1 reads SGDLS; CDR2 reads YYNGEE. V was pared by 7 bases and J by 1 base, with 9 bases between. The CDR3 DNA reads TGTGCCAGCGGGGGGGGAAGCAATCAGCCCCAGCATTTT. As protein: CASGGGSNQPQHF.

The chain combines TRBV7-9 with TRBJ2-5; TRBD2 matches 12 bases. With 1 base clipped from V and 6 bases from J, the junction kept 9 bases outside the gene matches. The length of the CDR3 is 17 residues. CDR1 and CDR2 (germline): SEHNR, FQNEAQ (reference sequence). CDR3 sequence reads: CASSLGASGGAWKTQYF. The CDR3 nucleotides read TGTGCCAGCAGCTTAGGGGCTAGCGGGGGGGCATGGAAGACCCAGTACTTC.

The chain employs TRBV11-3 and TRBJ2-7; a possible D gene is TRBD1 (6 bases). CDR3 size: 15 residues. Germline V CDR1 and CDR2: SGHNT, YENEEA. The V and J ends lost 6 bases and 2 bases respectively, with 17 bases between them. The CDR3: CASSPGAGHPYEQYF. CDR3 DNA: TGTGCCAGCAGTCCAGGGGCTGGACATCCCTACGAGCAGTACTTC. The variable domain in full, with the rest retrieved from reference TRBV11-3 and TRBJ2-7, is EAGVVQSPRYKIIEKKQPVAFWCNPISGHNTLYWYLQNLGQGPELLIRYENEEAVDDSQLPKDRFSAERLKGVDSTLKIQPAELGDSAVYLCASSPGAGHPYEQYFGPGTRLTVT.